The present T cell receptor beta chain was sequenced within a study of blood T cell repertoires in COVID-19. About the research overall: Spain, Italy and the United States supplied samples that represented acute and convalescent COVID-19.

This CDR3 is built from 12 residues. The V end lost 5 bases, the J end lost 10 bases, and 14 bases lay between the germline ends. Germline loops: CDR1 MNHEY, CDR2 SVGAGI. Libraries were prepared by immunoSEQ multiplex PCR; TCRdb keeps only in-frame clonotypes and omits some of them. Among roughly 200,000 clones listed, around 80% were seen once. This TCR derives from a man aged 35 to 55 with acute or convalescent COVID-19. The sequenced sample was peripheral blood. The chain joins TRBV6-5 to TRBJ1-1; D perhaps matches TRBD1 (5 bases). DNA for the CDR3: TGTGCCAGCAGTCTGGGGGGGAAGGGAGCTTTCTTT. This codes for CASSLGGKGAFF.